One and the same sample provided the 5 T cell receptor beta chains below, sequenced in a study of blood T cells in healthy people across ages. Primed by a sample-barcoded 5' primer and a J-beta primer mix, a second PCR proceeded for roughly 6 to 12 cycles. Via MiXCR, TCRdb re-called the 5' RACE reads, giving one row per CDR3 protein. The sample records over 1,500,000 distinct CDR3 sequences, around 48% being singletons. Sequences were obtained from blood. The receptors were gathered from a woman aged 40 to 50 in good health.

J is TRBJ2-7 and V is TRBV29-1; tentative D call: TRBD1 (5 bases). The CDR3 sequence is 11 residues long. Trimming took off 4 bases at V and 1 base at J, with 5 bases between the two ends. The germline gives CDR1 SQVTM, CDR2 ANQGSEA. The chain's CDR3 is CSVGQSYEQYF. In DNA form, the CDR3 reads TGCAGCGTTGGACAGTCCTACGAGCAGTACTTC.

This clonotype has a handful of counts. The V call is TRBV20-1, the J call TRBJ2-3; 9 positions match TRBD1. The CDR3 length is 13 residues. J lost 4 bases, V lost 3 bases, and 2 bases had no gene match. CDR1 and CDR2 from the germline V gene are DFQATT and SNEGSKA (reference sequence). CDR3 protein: CSARGTGSDTQYF. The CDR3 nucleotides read TGCAGTGCTAGGGGGACAGGGTCAGATACGCAGTATTTT.

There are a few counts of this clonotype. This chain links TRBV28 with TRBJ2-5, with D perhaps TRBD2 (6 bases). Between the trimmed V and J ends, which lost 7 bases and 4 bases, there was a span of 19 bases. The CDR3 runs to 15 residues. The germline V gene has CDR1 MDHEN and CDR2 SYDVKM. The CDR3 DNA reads TGTGCCAGCACCCCTCCGGAGGGTTTAAGAGAGACCCAGTACTTC. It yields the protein CASTPPEGLRETQYF.

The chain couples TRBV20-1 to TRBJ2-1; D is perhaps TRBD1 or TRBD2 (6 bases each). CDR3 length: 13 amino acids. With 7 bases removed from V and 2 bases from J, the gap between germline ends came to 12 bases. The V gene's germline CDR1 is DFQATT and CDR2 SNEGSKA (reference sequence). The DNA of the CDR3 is TGCAGTGAGGGGGGCGGGGCCTACAATGAGCAGTTCTTC. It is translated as CSEGGGAYNEQFF.

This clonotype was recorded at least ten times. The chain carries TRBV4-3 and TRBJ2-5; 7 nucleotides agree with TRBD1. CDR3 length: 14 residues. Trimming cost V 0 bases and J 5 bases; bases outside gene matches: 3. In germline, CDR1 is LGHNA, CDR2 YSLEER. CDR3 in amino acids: CASSQDEGAETQYF. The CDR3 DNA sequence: TGCGCCAGCAGCCAAGATGAGGGGGCGGAGACCCAGTACTTC.